This TCR beta chain is drawn from a study of Ad26.COV2.S vaccination and SARS-CoV-2 variants. Looking at the study overall: Each vaccinee took Ad26.COV2.S intramuscularly, once or twice 56 days apart.

Whole-study results and caveats: Vaccinated individuals (as opposed to placebo recipients) had higher spike-specific TCR breadth. Non-spike TCR breadth was similar in vaccine and placebo recipients.

This clone was observed a single time. Its antigen is unknown. Treatment described: roughly 19 received Ad26.COV2.S at low or high dose, single or two shots; about 5 received placebo; per-sample allocation not given. Collection of samples fell on day 63 after the first vaccine or placebo injection. Expression of Wuhan-strain SARS-CoV-2 spike came from the Ad26 vector that formed the vaccine. Using immunoSEQ multiplex PCR, the repertoire was profiled, and TCRdb retains in-frame clones only, with some absent. The sample shows some 350,000 clones, 75% to 90% of them seen only once. Per the germline V gene, CDR1 is LNHDA and CDR2 is SQIVND (reference sequence). The J segment lost 8 bases and the V segment lost 4 bases, leaving 6 bases of the junction unmatched. This CDR3 contains 14 residues.

The rearrangement links TRBV19 to TRBJ1-1, with 11 bases that match TRBD1. This specimen was peripheral blood, taken in a trial of Ad26.COV2.S vaccine versus placebo. This sequence was found in a person between 18 and 65 years old who received the Ad26.COV2.S COVID-19 vaccine or a placebo. In DNA, the CDR3 is TGTGCCAGTAGTACAGGACAGGGGGCTTGGGAAGCTTTCTTT. Translating it yields CASSTGQGAWEAFF.